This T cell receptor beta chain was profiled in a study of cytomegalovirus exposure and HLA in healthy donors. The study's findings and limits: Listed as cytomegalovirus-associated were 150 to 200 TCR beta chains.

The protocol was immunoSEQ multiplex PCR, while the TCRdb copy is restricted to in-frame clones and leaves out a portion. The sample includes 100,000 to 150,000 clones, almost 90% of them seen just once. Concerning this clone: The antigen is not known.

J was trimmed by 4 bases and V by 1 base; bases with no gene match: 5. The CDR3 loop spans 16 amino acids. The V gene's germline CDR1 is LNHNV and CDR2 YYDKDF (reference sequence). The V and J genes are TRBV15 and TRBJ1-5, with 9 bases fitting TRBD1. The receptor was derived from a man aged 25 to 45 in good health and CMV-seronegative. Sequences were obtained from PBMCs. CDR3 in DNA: TGTGCCACCAGCAGAGGAGCTGGACAGGGGAATCAGCCCCAGCATTTT. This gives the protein CATSRGAGQGNQPQHF.